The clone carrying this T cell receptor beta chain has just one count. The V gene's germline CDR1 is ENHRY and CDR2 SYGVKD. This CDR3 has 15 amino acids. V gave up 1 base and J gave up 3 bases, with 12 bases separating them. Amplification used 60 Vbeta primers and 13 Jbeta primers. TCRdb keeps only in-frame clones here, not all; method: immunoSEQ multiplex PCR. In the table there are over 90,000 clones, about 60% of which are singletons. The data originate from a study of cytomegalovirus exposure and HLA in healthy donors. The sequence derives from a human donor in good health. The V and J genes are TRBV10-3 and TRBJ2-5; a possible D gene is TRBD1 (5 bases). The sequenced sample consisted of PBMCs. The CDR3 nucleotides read TGTGCCATCAGTGAGTTCAGGGTAGGGGAAGAGACCCAGTACTTC. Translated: CAISEFRVGEETQYF.